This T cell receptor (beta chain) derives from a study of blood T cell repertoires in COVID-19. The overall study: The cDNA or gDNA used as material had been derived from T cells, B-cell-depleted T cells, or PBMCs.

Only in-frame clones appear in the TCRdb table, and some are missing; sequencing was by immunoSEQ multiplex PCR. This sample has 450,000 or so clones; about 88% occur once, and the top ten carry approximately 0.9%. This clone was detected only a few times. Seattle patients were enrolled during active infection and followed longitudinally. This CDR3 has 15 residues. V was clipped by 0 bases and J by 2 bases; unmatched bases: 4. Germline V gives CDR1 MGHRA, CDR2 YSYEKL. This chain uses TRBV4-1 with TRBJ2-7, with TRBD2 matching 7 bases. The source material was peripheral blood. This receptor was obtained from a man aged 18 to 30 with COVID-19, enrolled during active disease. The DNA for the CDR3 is TGCGCCAGCAGCCAAGAACCAGCGGGAACCTACGAGCAGTACTTC. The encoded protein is CASSQEPAGTYEQYF.